This passage covers 4 T cell receptor beta chains from one sample sequenced in a study of T-cell reconstitution after alpha-beta-depleted transplantation in children. The TCRbeta library incorporated unique molecular identifiers. TCRdb independently ran MiXCR on the PCR reads; one entry per CDR3 protein. The data show roughly 240,000 distinct CDR3 sequences, roughly 8.2% seen once. This sample comprised PBMCs, mostly from graft donor cells, obtained 180 days after TCRalphabeta/CD19-depleted stem cell transplant. The origin of the receptors is a male patient younger than 18 who had a stem cell transplant for acute lymphoblastic leukemia, so the T cells may come from the graft donor.

In its sample, this clonotype was seen many times. The rearrangement joins TRBV7-6 to TRBJ2-2; no clear D. The CDR3 covers 17 residues. The ends were cut back, 2 bases at V and 5 bases at J, with 18 bases in the middle. CDR1 and CDR2 from the germline V gene are SGHVS and FNYEAQ. The CDR3 nucleotides read TGTGCCAGCAGCTTATTAGGTTTGGAAACCCTTACCGGGGAGCTGTTTTTT. Its protein is CASSLLGLETLTGELFF.

This clonotype was counted many times. The V call is TRBV7-6, the J call TRBJ2-2, with TRBD1 as a possible D gene (6 bases). Per the germline V gene, CDR1 is SGHVS and CDR2 is FNYEAQ. V was cut by 7 bases and J by 7 bases, with 22 bases left in between. CDR3 length equals 16 residues. The CDR3, as DNA: TGTGCCAGCAACCGATACGACAGGCTCAAAAACGGGGAGCTGTTTTTT. This translates into CASNRYDRLKNGELFF. Combining the CDR3 with reference TRBV7-6 and TRBJ2-2 gives the whole variable domain GAGVSQSPRYKVTKRGQDVALRCDPISGHVSLYWYRQALGQGPEFLTYFNYEAQQDKSGLPNDRFSAERPEGSISTLTIQRTEQRDSAMYRCASNRYDRLKNGELFFGEGSRLTVL.

This clonotype was picked up many times. The V and J genes are TRBV5-1 and TRBJ2-5; D tentatively fits TRBD1 or TRBD2 (5 bases each). The CDR3 extends over 15 amino acids. The V end lost 1 base, the J end lost 1 base, and 11 bases lay between the germline ends. CDR1 and CDR2 from the germline V gene are SGHRS and YFSETQ. CDR3 nucleotides: TGCGCCAGCAGCTTGAATACTGGGGGCCAAGAGACCCAGTACTTC. Residues: CASSLNTGGQETQYF.

This CDR3 is CASRITRGRAFF. The CDR3, as DNA: TGTGCCAGTCGCATCACACGGGGGCGCGCTTTCTTT. The rearrangement uses TRBV19 and TRBJ1-1; TRBD1 might be the D (6 bases). V was trimmed by 8 bases and J by 11 bases, leaving 18 bases between them. Germline V gene data show CDR1 as LNHDA and CDR2 as SQIVND (reference sequence). The CDR3 is 12 amino acids.